A selection of T cell receptor beta chains follows, all from one sample in a study of blood T cell repertoires in COVID-19. Profiled with immunoSEQ multiplex PCR; TCRdb holds only in-frame clones, not every one. The sample records approximately 75,000 clones, around 83% being singletons. The source material was peripheral blood. The receptors shown here come from a young man with COVID-19, enrolled during active disease. Each CDR3 is given with its conserved first and last residue. D genes are given only for firm matches. Size is stated for part of the rows, as once, few or many counts, or as a class when the clone is expanded.

NA	TRBV7-9	TRBJ1-1	NA	CASIRPTGGGTEAFF	TGTGCCAGCATCCGCCCGACTGGGGGGGGCACTGAAGCTTTCTTT
NA	TRBV6-1	TRBJ1-3	NA	CASSNRVLSGNTIYF	TGTGCCAGCAGTAACAGGGTGCTCTCTGGAAACACCATATATTTT
NA	TRBV21-1	TRBJ1-2	NA	CASSSLAGRGGYTF	TGTGCCAGCAGCTCGCTAGCAGGGAGGGGCGGCTACACCTTC
NA	TRBV9	TRBJ1-2	NA	CASSVAPDSLYGYTF	TGTGCCAGCAGCGTAGCCCCGGACAGTCTCTATGGCTACACCTTC
NA	TRBV9	TRBJ2-7	NA	CASSTFSYEQYF	TGTGCCAGCAGTACTTTCTCCTACGAGCAGTACTTC
NA	TRBV4-3	TRBJ2-1	NA	CASSQTIVGEQFF	TGCGCCAGCAGCCAGACAATAGTTGGTGAGCAGTTCTTC
NA	TRBV10-3	TRBJ1-1	TRBD1	CAISDPPGQPNTEAFF	TGTGCCATCAGTGACCCACCGGGACAGCCGAACACTGAAGCTTTCTTT
NA	TRBV4-3	TRBJ2-2	NA	CASSQASSTGELFF	TGCGCCAGCAGCCAAGCTAGTAGCACCGGGGAGCTGTTTTTT
NA	TRBV13	TRBJ2-7	TRBD1	CASSRGGQGSYEQYF	TGTGCCAGCAGCCGCGGGGGACAGGGATCCTACGAGCAGTACTTC
NA	TRBV7-9	TRBJ2-1	TRBD1	CASSLLGQGEYNEQFF	TGTGCCAGCAGCTTATTAGGACAGGGGGAGTACAATGAGCAGTTCTTC
few	TRBV7-2	TRBJ2-5	NA	CASSLSRPAGTQYF	TGTGCCAGCAGCTTGAGCCGGCCAGCGGGGACCCAGTACTTC
NA	TRBV10-3	TRBJ2-7	TRBD1	CAVGTGGSYEQYF	TGTGCGGTGGGGACAGGGGGGTCCTACGAGCAGTACTTC
NA	TRBV5-1	TRBJ2-5	TRBD2	CASFHSSGRARETQYF	TGCGCCAGCTTCCATTCTAGCGGGAGGGCCCGGGAGACCCAGTACTTC
NA	TRBV19	TRBJ2-2	TRBD2	CATRTSRTGELFF	TGTGCCACCCGGACTAGCAGGACCGGGGAGCTGTTTTTT
few	TRBV28	TRBJ1-5	TRBD1	CASSSPTGLRSQPQHF	TGTGCCAGCAGTTCCCCGACAGGGTTAAGGAGTCAGCCCCAGCATTTT
NA	TRBV7-2	TRBJ2-7	NA	CASRDGRASYEQYF	TGTGCCAGCAGAGACGGCAGGGCATCCTACGAGCAGTACTTC
NA	TRBV25-1	TRBJ1-4	NA	CASSSSEKLFF	TGTGCCAGTTCGTCTTCGGAAAAACTGTTTTTT
NA	TRBV10-3	TRBJ2-4	NA	CAISEGGVRAKNIQYF	TGTGCCATCAGTGAAGGTGGAGTGCGGGCCAAAAACATTCAGTACTTC
NA	TRBV28	TRBJ1-1	NA	CASTAPGGRDTEAFF	TGTGCCAGCACAGCCCCGGGGGGGCGAGACACTGAAGCTTTCTTT
few	TRBV10-3	TRBJ1-3	NA	CAIQGNGNTIYF	TGTGCCATCCAGGGTAATGGAAACACCATATATTTT
once	TRBV9	TRBJ1-2	NA	CASEGDLGYGYTF	TGTGCCAGCGAGGGGGATTTGGGCTATGGCTACACCTTC
NA	TRBV5-6	TRBJ2-7	NA	CASSGGTARSYEQYF	TGTGCCAGCAGCGGGGGGACAGCTCGCTCCTACGAGCAGTACTTC
NA	TRBV10-3	TRBJ1-3	NA	CAIGRGSGNTIYF	TGTGCCATCGGCAGAGGCTCTGGAAACACCATATATTTT
once	TRBV15	TRBJ1-5	NA	CATSSYRDLTWSIHATDQPQHF	TGTGCCACCAGCAGTTATCGGGATCTGACGTGGTCGATCCACGCTACCGATCAGCCCCAGCATTTT
once	TRBV19	TRBJ1-5	TRBD1	CASSIVHWTGDLNGNQPQHF	TGTGCCAGTAGTATAGTTCATTGGACAGGGGACCTCAATGGCAATCAGCCCCAGCATTTT
NA	TRBV2	TRBJ2-2	NA	CASSEIYGAKGELFF	TGTGCCAGCAGTGAGATTTATGGGGCCAAGGGGGAGCTGTTTTTT
NA	TRBV10-3	TRBJ2-7	NA	CAISDGGLSYEQYF	TGTGCCATCAGTGATGGCGGACTCTCCTACGAGCAGTACTTC
NA	TRBV19	TRBJ2-1	TRBD2	CASSPSGLAVNEQFF	TGTGCCAGTAGTCCTAGCGGTCTGGCCGTCAATGAGCAGTTCTTC
NA	TRBV5-4	TRBJ2-2	TRBD2	CASSPGGLAGGNTGELFF	TGTGCCAGCAGCCCCGGGGGACTAGCGGGAGGGAACACCGGGGAGCTGTTTTTT
NA	TRBV6-1	TRBJ1-3	TRBD1	CASSDFGRGQGAVNTIYF	TGTGCCAGCAGTGATTTCGGCCGGGGGCAGGGGGCCGTAAACACCATATATTTT
NA	TRBV30	TRBJ1-1	NA	CAWIPGEAFF	TGTGCCTGGATTCCGGGAGAAGCTTTCTTT
NA	TRBV5-4	TRBJ2-5	NA	CASSLQAQETQYF	TGTGCCAGCAGCTTACAGGCCCAAGAGACCCAGTACTTC
NA	TRBV5-4	TRBJ1-2	NA	CASSRPRTTDYGYTF	TGTGCCAGCAGCCGTCCCCGGACAACGGACTATGGCTACACCTTC
NA	TRBV28	TRBJ1-2	NA	CASTPRQDYGYTF	TGTGCCAGCACCCCCCGACAGGACTATGGCTACACCTTC
NA	TRBV19	TRBJ2-5	NA	CASSFPGSTQETQYF	TGTGCCAGTAGTTTCCCGGGGAGCACCCAAGAGACCCAGTACTTC
NA	TRBV18	TRBJ2-1	TRBD1	CASSPPGTGGHNEQFF	TGTGCCAGCTCACCACCCGGGACAGGGGGCCACAATGAGCAGTTCTTC
few	TRBV7-2	TRBJ1-1	NA	CASSPLRLEAFF	TGTGCCAGCAGCCCCCTGAGGCTTGAAGCTTTCTTT